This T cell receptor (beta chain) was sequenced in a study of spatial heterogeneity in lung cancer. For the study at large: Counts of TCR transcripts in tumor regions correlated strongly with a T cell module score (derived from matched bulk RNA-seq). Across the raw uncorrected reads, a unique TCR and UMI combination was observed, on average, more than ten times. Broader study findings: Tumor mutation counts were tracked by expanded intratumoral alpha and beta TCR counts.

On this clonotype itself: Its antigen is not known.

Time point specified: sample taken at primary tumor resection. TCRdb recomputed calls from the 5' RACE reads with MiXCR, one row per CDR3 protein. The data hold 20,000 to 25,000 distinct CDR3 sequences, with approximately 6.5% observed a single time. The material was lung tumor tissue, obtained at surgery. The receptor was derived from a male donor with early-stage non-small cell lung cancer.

CDR3 region: CASSPARGQGAPKGWYF. The CDR3 nucleotides are TGTGCCAGCAGCCCCGCTCGGGGACAGGGGGCCCCCAAGGGTTGGTACTTC. This chain connects TRBV27 to TRBJ2-7; 12 bases line up with TRBD1. The V gene's germline CDR1 is MNHEY and CDR2 SMNVEV (reference sequence). J was trimmed by 12 bases and V by 6 bases; bases with no gene match: 21. The CDR3 is 17 residues long.